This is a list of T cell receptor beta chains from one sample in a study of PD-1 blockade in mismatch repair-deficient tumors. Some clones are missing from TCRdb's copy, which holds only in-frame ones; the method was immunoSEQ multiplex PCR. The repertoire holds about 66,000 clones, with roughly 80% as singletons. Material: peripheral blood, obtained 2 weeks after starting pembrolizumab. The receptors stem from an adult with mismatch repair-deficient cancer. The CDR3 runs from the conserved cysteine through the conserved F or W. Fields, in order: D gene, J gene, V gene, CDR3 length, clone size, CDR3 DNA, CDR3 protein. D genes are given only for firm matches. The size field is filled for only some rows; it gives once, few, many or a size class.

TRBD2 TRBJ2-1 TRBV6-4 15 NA TGTGCCAGCAGTAGATATAGCGGGACTTACAATGAGCAGTTCTTC CASSRYSGTYNEQFF
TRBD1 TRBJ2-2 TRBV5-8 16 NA TGTGCCAGCAGTTTCACAGGGGGCGCAAGGACCGGGGAGCTGTTTTTT CASSFTGGARTGELFF
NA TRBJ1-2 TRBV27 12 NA TGTGCCAGCAGAACAGTGAACTATGGCTACACCTTC CASRTVNYGYTF
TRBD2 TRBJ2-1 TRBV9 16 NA TGTGCCAGCAGCGTAGGGGTAGCGGGAAGGTATAATGAGCAGTTCTTC CASSVGVAGRYNEQFF
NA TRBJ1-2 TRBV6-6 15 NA TGTGCCAGCAGGTACCCAGGAGGGTCCGACTATGGCTACACCTTC CASRYPGGSDYGYTF
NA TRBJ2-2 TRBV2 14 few TGTGCCAGCAAGGGGGGGCAGAACACCGGGGAGCTGTTTTTT CASKGGQNTGELFF
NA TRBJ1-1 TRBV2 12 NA TGTGCCAGCGGGGGCGGAGGTACTGAAGCTTTCTTT CASGGGGTEAFF
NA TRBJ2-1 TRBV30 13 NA TGTGCCTGGAGTCTTAACCCTGACAATGAGCAGTTCTTC CAWSLNPDNEQFF
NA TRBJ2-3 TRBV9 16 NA TGTGCCAGCAGTCCTTCGGGCGTCTATAGTGCAGATACGCAGTATTTT CASSPSGVYSADTQYF
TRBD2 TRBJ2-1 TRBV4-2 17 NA TGTGCCAGCAGCCAAGGACTAGCGGGAGTAGGTGTCAATGAGCAGTTCTTC CASSQGLAGVGVNEQFF
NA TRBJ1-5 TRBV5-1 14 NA TGCGCCAGCAGCCCCGAAGGGAGCAATCAGCCCCAGCATTTT CASSPEGSNQPQHF
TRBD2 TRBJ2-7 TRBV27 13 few TGTGCCAGCAGTCAAGGCGGGAGCTACGAGCAGTACTTC CASSQGGSYEQYF
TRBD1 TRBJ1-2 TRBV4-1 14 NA TGCGCCAGCAGCCCGGGACAGGGCGACTATGGCTACACCTTC CASSPGQGDYGYTF
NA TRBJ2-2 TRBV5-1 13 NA TGCGCCAGCAGCAAACGTGACACCGGGGAGCTGTTTTTT CASSKRDTGELFF
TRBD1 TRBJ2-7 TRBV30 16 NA TGTGCCTGGACCTCCCCTTTGGACAGGGGGCAATACGAGCAGTACTTC CAWTSPLDRGQYEQYF
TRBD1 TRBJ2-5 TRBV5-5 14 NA TGTGCCAGCAGCACTTCCGGGACAGAAGAGACCCAGTACTTC CASSTSGTEETQYF
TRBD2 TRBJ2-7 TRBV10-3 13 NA TGTGCCGCCGGACTAGCGGGGGGCTACGAGCAGTACTTC CAAGLAGGYEQYF
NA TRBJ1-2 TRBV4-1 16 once TGCACCAGCAGCCAAGATGGGCACCAAGCAAACTATGGCTACACCTTC CTSSQDGHQANYGYTF
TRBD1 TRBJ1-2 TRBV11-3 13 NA TGTGCCAGCAGCCGGACAGGGGGTCTTGGCTACACCTTC CASSRTGGLGYTF
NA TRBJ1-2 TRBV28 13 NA TGTGCCAGCAGTTTCGGAGCTAACTATGGCTACACCTTC CASSFGANYGYTF
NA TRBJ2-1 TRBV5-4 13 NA TGTGCCAGCAGCTTAGGGACTCTCAATGAGCAGTTCTTC CASSLGTLNEQFF
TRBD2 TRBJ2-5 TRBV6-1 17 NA TGTGCCAGCAGTGAAGCATTGCGACTAGCGGGTCTAGAGACCCAGTACTTC CASSEALRLAGLETQYF
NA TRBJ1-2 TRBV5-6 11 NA TGTGCCAGCAGCAGCAGGGTTGGCTACACCTTC CASSSRVGYTF